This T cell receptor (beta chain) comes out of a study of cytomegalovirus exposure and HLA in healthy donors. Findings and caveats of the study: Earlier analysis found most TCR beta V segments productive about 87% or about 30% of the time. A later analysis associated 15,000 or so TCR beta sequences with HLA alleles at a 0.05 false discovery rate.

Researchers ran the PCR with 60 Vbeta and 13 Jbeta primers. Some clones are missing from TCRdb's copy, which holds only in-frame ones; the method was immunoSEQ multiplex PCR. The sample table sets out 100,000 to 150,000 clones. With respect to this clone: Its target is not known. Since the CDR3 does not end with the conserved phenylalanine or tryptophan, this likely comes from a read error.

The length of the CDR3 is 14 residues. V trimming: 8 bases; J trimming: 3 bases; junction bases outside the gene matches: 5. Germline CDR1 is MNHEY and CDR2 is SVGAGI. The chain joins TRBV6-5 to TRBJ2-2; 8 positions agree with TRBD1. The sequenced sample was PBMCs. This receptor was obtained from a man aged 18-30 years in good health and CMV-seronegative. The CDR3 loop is CASSTGAYTGELFS. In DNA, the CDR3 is TGTGCCAGCTCGACAGGGGCTTACACCGGGGAGCTGTTTTCT.